This TCR beta chain came from a study of immune characteristics of hereditary and idiopathic chronic pancreatitis. At the level of the whole study: Local pancreatic immune cells and TCRbeta repertoires were profiled in hereditary and idiopathic chronic pancreatitis and were compared with control organ donor pancreases. TCRbeta sequencing included a few control pancreases, 7 or 8 pancreases with hereditary chronic pancreatitis and roughly 6 pancreases with idiopathic chronic pancreatitis. Minimal in vitro experimental manipulation of pancreas-infiltrating T cells was the reason the gDNA-based approach was selected.

Chronic pancreatitis pancreas tissue came from patients undergoing total pancreatectomy with islet autotransplantation (TPIAT). Included chronic pancreatitis patients had no known history of diabetes. For TCRbeta sequencing, genomic DNA was extracted directly from bulk pancreas tissue, without T cell sorting. At two US centers, pancreas tissues from patients and organ donors were collected on a consecutive basis. What the authors observed across the whole study: Among around 13 chronic pancreatitis patients, a positive correlation was found between numbers of productive TCR rearrangements and disease severity scores. Hereditary and idiopathic chronic pancreatitis differed in Vbeta-Jbeta gene family usage, including TRBV10, TRBV19, TRBV23 and TRBV5. Compared with controls, both chronic pancreatitis groups had significantly higher TCRbeta repertoire diversity and lower clonality. Because patient tissue could only be obtained at the time of TPIAT, differences in disease duration may have influenced the immune findings. Chronic pancreatitis caused by alcohol use was not included in the study.

From the cysteine up to the phenylalanine, the CDR3 has a length of 15 residues. The entry retains the CDR3 DNA only, 45 bases that are in frame from base 1. From the germline V gene, CDR1 is SGDLS and CDR2 is YYNGEE. V was cut back by 4 bases and J by 6 bases, leaving a gap of 17 bases between them. A word on this clone: There is no known antigen for this receptor. Within one base of it there is no much larger clone, and no base qualities were kept.

Receptor libraries were prepared by the immunoSEQ multiplex PCR assay. From pancreatic genomic DNA, the TCRbeta CDR3 region and adjacent sequences were amplified and sequenced. On the authors' methods: Productive clonality and productive rearrangement counts were measured along with repertoire diversity, which was expressed as a mean normalized Shannon-Wiener index. The nonparametric Mann-Whitney U test was used to compare repertoire metrics between controls and chronic pancreatitis. CDR3beta sequences with identical amino acid composition and length across subjects were defined as shared clonotypes. TCRdb carries this immuneACCESS record with in-frame sequences only. Its versions omit some clonotypes, under half of them owing to an unresolved V gene in the studies checked, with the rest unexplained. That table furnishes V, J and clone size, whereas the DNA furnished D and trimming. Counted in this sample were around 1,800 clones; about 75% of them appeared once. The biggest ten clones account for 16% of the sample.

The sample comprised pancreas tissue with hereditary chronic pancreatitis. The TCR comes from a human donor with chronic pancreatitis. The chain employs TRBV9 and TRBJ1-5; the D gene lacks a confident call. The CDR3 protein: CASSPGGGLSQPQHF. The DNA reads TGTGCCAGCAGCCCGGGTGGAGGGCTGAGTCAGCCCCAGCATTTT. The full variable domain, with segments outside the CDR3 supplied by the reference TRBV9 and TRBJ1-5 proteins, appears as DSGVTQTPKHLITATGQRVTLRCSPRSGDLSVYWYQQSLDQGLQFLIQYYNGEERAKGNILERFSAQQFPDLHSELNLSSLELGDSALYFCASSPGGGLSQPQHFGDGTRLSIL.